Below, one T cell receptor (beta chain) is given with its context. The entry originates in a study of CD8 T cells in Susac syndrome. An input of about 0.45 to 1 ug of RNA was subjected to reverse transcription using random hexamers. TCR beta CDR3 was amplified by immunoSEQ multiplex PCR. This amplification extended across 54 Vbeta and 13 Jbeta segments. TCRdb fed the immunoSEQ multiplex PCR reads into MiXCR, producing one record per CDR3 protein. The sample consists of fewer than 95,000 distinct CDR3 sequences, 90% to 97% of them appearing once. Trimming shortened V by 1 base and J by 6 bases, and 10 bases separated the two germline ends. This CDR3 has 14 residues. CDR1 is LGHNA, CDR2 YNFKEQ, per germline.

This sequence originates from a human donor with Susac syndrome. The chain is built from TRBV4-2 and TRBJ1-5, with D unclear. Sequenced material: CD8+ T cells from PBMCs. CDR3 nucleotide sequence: TGTGCCAGCAGCCAAGGCGGGGAGGGTCAGCCCCAGCATTTT. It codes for CASSQGGEGQPQHF.